Sequencing of this T cell receptor beta chain was carried out in a study of Ad26.COV2.S vaccination and SARS-CoV-2 variants. Overall study findings and caveats: Substantial post-vaccination breadth of spike-specific CD8+ and CD4+ T cell responses was reported.

In regard to this clone: Its antigen is unknown.

Repertoires were generated with immunoSEQ multiplex PCR, while TCRdb's copy carries only in-frame clones and drops some. The sample includes more than 400,000 clones, about 90% of them seen just once. V was trimmed by 5 bases and J by 4 bases, leaving 10 bases between them. The CDR3 sequence is 13 residues long. Treatment meaning: about 20 received Ad26.COV2.S at low or high dose, single or two shots; several received placebo; per-sample allocation not given. Day 63 following the first vaccine or placebo injection was when the samples were taken. This receptor was obtained from a person aged 18-65 years who received the Ad26.COV2.S COVID-19 vaccine or a placebo. This specimen consisted of peripheral blood, obtained in a trial of Ad26.COV2.S vaccine versus placebo. J is TRBJ2-3 and V is TRBV12-3 or TRBV12-4; no clear D gene. The chain's CDR3 is CASSRSWADTQYF. In DNA, the CDR3 is TGTGCCAGCAGTCGGAGTTGGGCAGATACGCAGTATTTT.